These T cell receptor beta chains were read from a single sample in a study of chemoradiotherapy in HPV16-positive cancers. Generated by immunoSEQ multiplex PCR, the TCRdb table keeps only in-frame clones and is missing some. Among about 30,000 clones listed, roughly nine tenths were seen once. This specimen consisted of blood, obtained from a patient who underwent chemoradiotherapy. The source of these receptors is a human donor with HPV-associated anogenital cancer. The CDR3 runs from the conserved cysteine through the conserved F or W. A D gene is named only where the DNA matches it firmly. Clone size, where shown, is once, few, many, or a class for clones that have expanded.

abundance	v_gene	d_gene	j_gene	CDR3aa	CDR3nt
once	TRBV7-9	.	TRBJ2-7	CASSRSGETGYEQYF	TGTGCCAGCAGCAGGTCGGGGGAGACAGGATACGAGCAGTACTTC
.	TRBV7-9	TRBD1	TRBJ2-7	CASSESGQGFYEQYF	TGTGCCAGCAGCGAGTCGGGACAGGGGTTCTACGAGCAGTACTTC
once	TRBV9	.	TRBJ2-2	CASSFRGLPLNTGELFF	TGTGCCAGCAGCTTCCGGGGGTTGCCATTAAACACCGGGGAGCTGTTTTTT
.	TRBV6-5	.	TRBJ2-7	CASSSRLTGPYEQYF	TGTGCCAGCAGTTCCCGTTTGACTGGACCCTACGAGCAGTACTTC
.	TRBV5-1	.	TRBJ2-2	CASTTLVGREAGELFF	TGCGCCAGCACCACCCTCGTTGGCCGAGAGGCCGGGGAGCTGTTTTTT
.	TRBV6-1	TRBD2	TRBJ2-3	CASSERAGGGDTQYF	TGTGCCAGCAGTGAAAGGGCGGGAGGTGGAGATACGCAGTATTTT
.	TRBV6-6	TRBD2	TRBJ2-2	CASSGLAGVGTGELFF	TGTGCCAGCAGTGGCCTAGCGGGAGTTGGTACCGGGGAGCTGTTTTTT
few	TRBV6-1	TRBD1	TRBJ1-2	CASSEGQGAGGYTF	TGTGCCAGCAGTGAAGGACAGGGGGCAGGTGGCTACACCTTC
.	TRBV6-5	.	TRBJ2-2	CASQVVPLNTGELFF	TGTGCCAGCCAGGTTGTACCATTGAACACCGGGGAGCTGTTTTTT
once	TRBV5-1	.	TRBJ2-7	CASSLGGSSTYEQYF	TGCGCCAGCAGCTTGGGGGGATCTAGCACCTACGAGCAGTACTTC
once	TRBV15	.	TRBJ2-2	CATLGLTGELFF	TGTGCCACCCTGGGTTTAACCGGGGAGCTGTTTTTT
.	TRBV4-1	.	TRBJ2-3	CASSQDNRGTDTQYF	TGCGCCAGCAGCCAAGATAACAGGGGCACAGATACGCAGTATTTT
.	TRBV15	.	TRBJ1-5	CATSRHLSNQPQHF	TGTGCCACCAGCAGACACCTGAGCAATCAGCCCCAGCATTTT
few	TRBV2	.	TRBJ1-3	CASSRGLGLWNTIYF	TGTGCCAGCAGCAGGGGACTCGGCCTCTGGAACACCATATATTTT
.	TRBV2	TRBD2	TRBJ2-1	CASSLLAGVGNEQFF	TGTGCCAGCAGCTTACTAGCGGGGGTGGGCAATGAGCAGTTCTTC
.	TRBV9	TRBD1	TRBJ2-5	CASSEGQGPIETQYF	TGTGCCAGCAGCGAGGGACAGGGCCCGATCGAGACCCAGTACTTC
.	TRBV7-2	.	TRBJ2-7	CASSLAWAASYEQYF	TGTGCCAGCAGCTTAGCGTGGGCAGCCTCCTACGAGCAGTACTTC
.	TRBV10-3	TRBD1	TRBJ2-6	CAISGAGGPSTGANVLTF	TGTGCCATCAGTGGGGCAGGGGGACCTTCCACTGGGGCCAACGTCCTGACTTTC
.	TRBV19	.	TRBJ1-4	CASSSTGGTNEKLFF	TGTGCCAGTAGTTCGACCGGCGGGACTAATGAAAAACTGTTTTTT
.	TRBV6-5	.	TRBJ1-5	CASSRYGSNQPQHF	TGTGCCAGCTCCCGGTATGGGAGCAATCAGCCCCAGCATTTT
.	TRBV29-1	TRBD1	TRBJ2-2	CSVEIPGGVPGELFF	TGCAGCGTTGAAATCCCAGGGGGCGTTCCCGGGGAGCTGTTTTTT
.	TRBV7-2	.	TRBJ1-4	CASSTQGGGPWVF	TGTGCCAGCAGCACCCAGGGCGGGGGTCCATGGGTTTTT
.	TRBV30	.	TRBJ2-1	CAWSVPESSYNEQFF	TGTGCCTGGAGTGTCCCAGAGAGCTCCTACAATGAGCAGTTCTTC
.	TRBV6-5	TRBD2	TRBJ2-1	CASTWTSGYNEQFF	TGTGCCAGCACCTGGACTAGCGGGTACAATGAGCAGTTCTTC
.	TRBV4-1	.	TRBJ1-5	CASSQGYREGYDQPQHF	TGCGCCAGCAGCCAAGGGTACAGGGAAGGTTACGATCAGCCCCAGCATTTT
.	TRBV7-2	.	TRBJ2-5	CASSLVGSSVETQYF	TGTGCCAGCAGCTTAGTAGGGTCTAGCGTAGAGACCCAGTACTTC
.	TRBV27	.	TRBJ2-7	CASSLSAGNEQYF	TGTGCCAGCAGTTTATCGGCGGGGAACGAGCAGTACTTC
.	TRBV2	.	TRBJ2-7	CASSDPLSYEQYF	TGTGCCAGCAGTGATCCCTTGTCCTACGAGCAGTACTTC
.	TRBV28	TRBD1	TRBJ2-7	CASSLVGTGAYEQYF	TGTGCCAGCAGCCTGGTGGGGACAGGGGCCTACGAGCAGTACTTC
once	TRBV11-2	TRBD2	TRBJ2-7	CASSPGTSGGVEQYF	TGTGCCAGCAGCCCCGGGACTAGCGGGGGAGTAGAGCAGTACTTC
few	TRBV5-4	.	TRBJ2-7	CASSLQGGEQYF	TGTGCCAGCAGCTTGCAGGGGGGCGAGCAGTACTTC
.	TRBV12-5	.	TRBJ1-1	CASGLGAGPNTEAFF	TGTGCTAGTGGTTTGGGGGCAGGGCCAAACACTGAAGCTTTCTTT
.	TRBV6-5	.	TRBJ1-5	CASSRGIGSNQPQHF	TGTGCCAGCAGTAGGGGGATAGGGAGCAATCAGCCCCAGCATTTT
medium-sized	TRBV5-1	.	TRBJ2-7	CASSPASGAGLFYEQYF	TGCGCCAGCAGCCCTGCCTCCGGGGCAGGGCTGTTCTACGAGCAGTACTTC
.	TRBV5-1	.	TRBJ1-1	CASSPNSNTEAFF	TGCGCCAGCAGCCCCAACTCCAACACTGAAGCTTTCTTT
once	TRBV5-5	TRBD2	TRBJ2-1	CASSPGLGLEQFF	TGTGCCAGCAGCCCGGGACTAGGTCTTGAGCAGTTCTTC
.	TRBV7-9	.	TRBJ1-5	CASSLVNSNQPQHF	TGTGCCAGCAGCTTAGTTAATAGCAATCAGCCCCAGCATTTT
.	TRBV19	TRBD1	TRBJ1-1	CASSPETGTEAFF	TGTGCCAGTAGTCCAGAGACAGGGACTGAAGCTTTCTTT
.	TRBV11-2	.	TRBJ1-1	CASSLDSPATEAFF	TGTGCCAGCAGCTTAGATAGCCCAGCGACTGAAGCTTTCTTT
.	TRBV19	TRBD1	TRBJ1-2	CASRPGQGNYGYTF	TGTGCCAGTAGGCCGGGACAGGGTAACTATGGCTACACCTTC
.	TRBV27	TRBD1	TRBJ1-1	CASSQRHRGQANTEAFF	TGTGCCAGCAGTCAACGCCATCGAGGACAGGCGAACACTGAAGCTTTCTTT